This T cell receptor beta chain was captured by sequencing in a study of beta chain features in type 1 diabetes. To note about this clone: Its antigen is undetermined.

Study-wide results and caveats: Shorter TCRB CDR3s, moderately but significantly so, marked every one of the four CD4+ subsets in Type 1 diabetes patients.

cDNA synthesis used the whole RNA isolate, giving expressed TCRB sequences. Stem cell-like memory T cell samples came in at an average of about 1 million reads. The repertoire was sequenced with immunoSEQ multiplex PCR; TCRdb's copy has only in-frame clones and lacks some. The sample shows 15,000 or so clones, roughly three quarters of them seen only once. With V trimmed by 0 bases and J by 11 bases, 14 bases remained unmatched. CDR3 length: 16 residues. The germline V gene has CDR1 ENHRY and CDR2 SYGVKD. Sequenced sample: stem cell memory CD4+ T cells from blood. This TCR was recovered from a man aged 30-40 years with type 1 diabetes. V is TRBV10-3 and J is TRBJ1-1, with 8 bases aligning to TRBD1. The CDR3 nucleotides read TGTGCCATCAGTGAGTCGGGGTCACGGGCACAGGGGGTGGCTTTCTTT. As protein: CAISESGSRAQGVAFF.